This TCR beta chain derives from a study of blood T cell repertoires in COVID-19. Study context: Material from acute and convalescent COVID-19 was sourced from the United States, Italy and Spain. PBMCs, B-cell-depleted T cells, or T cells were the source of the cDNA or gDNA that made up the material.

Libraries were prepared by immunoSEQ multiplex PCR; TCRdb keeps only in-frame clonotypes and omits some of them. The repertoire consists of 250,000 to 350,000 clones, with roughly nine tenths occurring once and the leading ten covering under 6%. CDR1 is LNHNV, CDR2 YYDKDF, per germline (reference sequence). V lost 4 bases, J lost 4 bases, and 12 bases lay in between. The CDR3 length is 14 residues. The chain recombines TRBV15 with TRBJ2-3; TRBD2 might be the D (5 bases). Sequenced material: PBMCs or T cells enriched from blood (not recorded which). This TCR derives from a woman aged 25 to 45 who had recovered from COVID-19. The CDR3 nucleotides read TGTGCCACCAGCACCGGTGGGAGTTCAGATACGCAGTATTTT. It yields the protein CATSTGGSSDTQYF.